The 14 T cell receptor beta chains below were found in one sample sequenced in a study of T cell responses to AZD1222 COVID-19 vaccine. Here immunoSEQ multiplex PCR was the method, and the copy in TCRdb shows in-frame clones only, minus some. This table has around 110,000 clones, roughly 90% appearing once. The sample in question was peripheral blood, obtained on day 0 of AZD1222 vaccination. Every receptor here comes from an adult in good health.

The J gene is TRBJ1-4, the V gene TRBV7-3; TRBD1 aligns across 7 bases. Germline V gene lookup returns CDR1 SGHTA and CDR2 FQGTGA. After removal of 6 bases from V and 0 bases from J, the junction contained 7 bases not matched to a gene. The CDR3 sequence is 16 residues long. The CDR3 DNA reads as TGTGCCAGCAGACAGGGGAAGGGGGCAACTAATGAAAAACTGTTTTTT. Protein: CASRQGKGATNEKLFF.

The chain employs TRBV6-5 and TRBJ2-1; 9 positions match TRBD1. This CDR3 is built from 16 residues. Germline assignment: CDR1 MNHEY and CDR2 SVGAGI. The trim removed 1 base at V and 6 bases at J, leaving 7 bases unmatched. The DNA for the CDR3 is TGTGCCAGCAGTTACTGGTCCGGACAGGGGACCAATGAGCAGTTCTTC. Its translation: CASSYWSGQGTNEQFF.

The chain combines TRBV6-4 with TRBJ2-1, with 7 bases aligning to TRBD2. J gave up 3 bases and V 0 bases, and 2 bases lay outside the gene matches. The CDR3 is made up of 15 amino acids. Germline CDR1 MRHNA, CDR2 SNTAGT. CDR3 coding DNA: TGTGCCAGCAGTGACTCAGCTAGCGGCTACAATGAGCAGTTCTTC. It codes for CASSDSASGYNEQFF.

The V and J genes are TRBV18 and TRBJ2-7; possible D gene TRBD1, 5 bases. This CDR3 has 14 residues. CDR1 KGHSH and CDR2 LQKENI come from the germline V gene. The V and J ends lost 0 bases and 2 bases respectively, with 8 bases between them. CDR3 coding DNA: TGTGCCAGCTCACCACCGACAGCTGCCTACGAGCAGTACTTC. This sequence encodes CASSPPTAAYEQYF.

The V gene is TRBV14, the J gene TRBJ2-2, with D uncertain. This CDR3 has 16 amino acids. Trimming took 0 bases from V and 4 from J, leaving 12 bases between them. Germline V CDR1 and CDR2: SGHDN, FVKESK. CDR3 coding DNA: TGTGCCAGCAGCCAAGACCCCCAGCCGGGCACCGGGGAGCTGTTTTTT. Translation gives CASSQDPQPGTGELFF. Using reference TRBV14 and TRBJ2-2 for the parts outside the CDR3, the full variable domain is EAGVTQFPSHSVIEKGQTVTLRCDPISGHDNLYWYRRVMGKEIKFLLHFVKESKQDESGMPNNRFLAERTGGTYSTLKVQPAELEDSGVYFCASSQDPQPGTGELFFGEGSRLTVL.

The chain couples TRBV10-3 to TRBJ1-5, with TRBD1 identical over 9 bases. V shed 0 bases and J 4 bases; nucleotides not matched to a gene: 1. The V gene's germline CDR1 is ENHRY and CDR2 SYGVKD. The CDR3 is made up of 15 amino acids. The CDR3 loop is CAISESGQGNQPQHF. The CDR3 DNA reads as TGTGCCATCAGTGAGTCCGGACAGGGGAATCAGCCCCAGCATTTT.

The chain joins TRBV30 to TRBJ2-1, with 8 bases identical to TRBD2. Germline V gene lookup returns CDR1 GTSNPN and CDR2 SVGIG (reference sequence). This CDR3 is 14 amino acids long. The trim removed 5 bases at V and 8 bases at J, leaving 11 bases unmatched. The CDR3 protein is CAWCGLASIDEQFF. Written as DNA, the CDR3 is TGTGCCTGGTGTGGACTAGCTTCAATCGATGAGCAGTTCTTC.

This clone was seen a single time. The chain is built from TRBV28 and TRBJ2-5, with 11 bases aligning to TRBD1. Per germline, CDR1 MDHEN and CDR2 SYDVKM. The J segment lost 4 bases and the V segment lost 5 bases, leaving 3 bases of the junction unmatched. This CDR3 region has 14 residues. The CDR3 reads CASSRTGGRETQYF. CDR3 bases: TGTGCCAGCAGTAGGACAGGGGGCAGAGAGACCCAGTACTTC.

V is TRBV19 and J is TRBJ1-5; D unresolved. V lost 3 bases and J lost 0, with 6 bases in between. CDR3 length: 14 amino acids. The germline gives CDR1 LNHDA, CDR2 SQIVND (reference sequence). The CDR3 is CASSIRDSNQPQHF. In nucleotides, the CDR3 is TGTGCCAGTAGTATTCGGGATAGCAATCAGCCCCAGCATTTT.

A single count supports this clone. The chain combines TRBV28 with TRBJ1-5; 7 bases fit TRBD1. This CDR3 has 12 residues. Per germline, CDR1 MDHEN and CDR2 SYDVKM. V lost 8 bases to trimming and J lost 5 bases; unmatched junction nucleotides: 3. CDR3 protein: CASVQGYQPQHF. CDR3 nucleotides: TGTGCCAGCGTACAGGGGTATCAGCCCCAGCATTTT. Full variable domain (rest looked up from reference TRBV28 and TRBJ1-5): DVKVTQSSRYLVKRTGEKVFLECVQDMDHENMFWYRQDPGLGLRLIYFSYDVKMKEKGDIPEGYSVSREKKERFSLILESASTNQTSMYLCASVQGYQPQHFGDGTRLSIL.

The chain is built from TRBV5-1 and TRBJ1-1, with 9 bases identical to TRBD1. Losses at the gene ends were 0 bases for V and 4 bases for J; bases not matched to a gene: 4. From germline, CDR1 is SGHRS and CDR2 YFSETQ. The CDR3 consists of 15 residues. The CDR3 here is CASSLGDRVGTEAFF. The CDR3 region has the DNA TGCGCCAGCAGCTTGGGGGACAGGGTCGGCACTGAAGCTTTCTTT. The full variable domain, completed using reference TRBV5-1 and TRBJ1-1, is KAGVTQTPRYLIKTRGQQVTLSCSPISGHRSVSWYQQTPGQGLQFLFEYFSETQRNKGNFPGRFSGRQFSNSRSEMNVSTLELGDSALYLCASSLGDRVGTEAFFGQGTRLTVV.

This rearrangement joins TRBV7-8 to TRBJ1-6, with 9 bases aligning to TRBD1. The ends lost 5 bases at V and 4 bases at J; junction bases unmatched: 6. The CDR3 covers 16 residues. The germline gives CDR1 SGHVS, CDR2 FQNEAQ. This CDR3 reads CASSQQGAAYNSPLHF. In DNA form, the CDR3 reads TGTGCCAGCAGCCAACAGGGGGCCGCTTATAATTCACCCCTCCACTTT.

CDR3 bases: TGCGCCAGCAGCTCCCGGACGGGGAGTTTCGAGACCCAGTACTTC. It translates to CASSSRTGSFETQYF. The chain joins TRBV5-1 to TRBJ2-5, with a tentative D call TRBD2 (5 bases). There are 15 residues in the CDR3. V lost 3 bases and J lost 5, with 17 bases in between. CDR1 and CDR2 (germline): SGHRS, YFSETQ. Using reference TRBV5-1 and TRBJ2-5 for the parts outside the CDR3, the full variable domain is KAGVTQTPRYLIKTRGQQVTLSCSPISGHRSVSWYQQTPGQGLQFLFEYFSETQRNKGNFPGRFSGRQFSNSRSEMNVSTLELGDSALYLCASSSRTGSFETQYFGPGTRLLVL.

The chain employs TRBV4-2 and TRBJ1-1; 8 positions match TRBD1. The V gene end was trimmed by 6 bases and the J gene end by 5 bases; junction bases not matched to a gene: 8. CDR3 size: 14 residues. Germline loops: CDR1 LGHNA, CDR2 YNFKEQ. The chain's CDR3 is CASSPTGGRTEAFF. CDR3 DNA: TGTGCCAGCAGTCCAACAGGGGGGCGGACTGAAGCTTTCTTT.